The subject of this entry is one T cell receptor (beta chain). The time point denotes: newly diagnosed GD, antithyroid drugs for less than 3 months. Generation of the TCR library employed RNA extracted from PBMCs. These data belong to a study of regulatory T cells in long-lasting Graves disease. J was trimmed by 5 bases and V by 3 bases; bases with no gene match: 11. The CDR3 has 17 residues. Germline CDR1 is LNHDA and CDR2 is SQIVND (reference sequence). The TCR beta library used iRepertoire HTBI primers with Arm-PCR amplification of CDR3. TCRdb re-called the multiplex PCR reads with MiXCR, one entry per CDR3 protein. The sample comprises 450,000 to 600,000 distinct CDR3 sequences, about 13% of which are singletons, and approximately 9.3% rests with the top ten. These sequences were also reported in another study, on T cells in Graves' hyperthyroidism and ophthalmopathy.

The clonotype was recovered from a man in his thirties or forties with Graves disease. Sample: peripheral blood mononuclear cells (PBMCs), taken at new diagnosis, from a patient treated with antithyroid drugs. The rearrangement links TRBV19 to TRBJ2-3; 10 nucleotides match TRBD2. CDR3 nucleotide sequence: TGTGCCAGTAGTATCCCCCCTAGCGGGAGTGGAGTAGATACGCAGTATTTT. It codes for CASSIPPSGSGVDTQYF.